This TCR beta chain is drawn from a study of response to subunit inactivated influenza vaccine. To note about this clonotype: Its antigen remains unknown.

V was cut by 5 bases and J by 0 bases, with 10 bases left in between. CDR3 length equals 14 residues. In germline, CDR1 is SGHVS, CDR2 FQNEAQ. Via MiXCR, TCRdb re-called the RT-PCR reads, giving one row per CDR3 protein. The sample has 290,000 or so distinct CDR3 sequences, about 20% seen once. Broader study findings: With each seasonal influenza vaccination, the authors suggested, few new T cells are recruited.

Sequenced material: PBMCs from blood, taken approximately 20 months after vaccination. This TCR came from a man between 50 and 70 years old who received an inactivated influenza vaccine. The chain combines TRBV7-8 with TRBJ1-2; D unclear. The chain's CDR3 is CASSPSSANYGYTF. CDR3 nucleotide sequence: TGTGCCAGCAGCCCTTCCTCAGCTAACTATGGCTACACCTTC.